What follows are 18 T cell receptor beta chains derived from one specimen sequenced in a study of blood T cells in healthy people across ages. Primers used in a second PCR of about 7 to 12 cycles were a sample-barcoded 5' primer and a J-beta primer mix. TCRdb independently ran MiXCR on the 5' RACE reads; one entry per CDR3 protein. The sample lists some 920,000 distinct CDR3 sequences; just over 50% were seen once. Sequences were obtained from blood. These receptor sequences come from a woman aged 55-69 years in good health.

The V gene is TRBV5-8, the J gene TRBJ1-5, with D perhaps TRBD1 (6 bases). CDR3 length equals 12 residues. Trimming took 3 bases from V and 7 from J, leaving 8 bases between them. Looked up from germline, CDR1 is SGHTS and CDR2 is YDEGEE. CDR3 sequence reads: CASSYRDQPQHF. CDR3 coding DNA: TGTGCCAGCAGCTACAGGGACCAGCCCCAGCATTTT.

V is TRBV20-1 and J is TRBJ2-5; 11 nucleotides match TRBD2. Germline V gene data show CDR1 as DFQATT and CDR2 as SNEGSKA (reference sequence). This CDR3 has 14 amino acids. V lost 1 base and J lost 11; bases outside the gene matches: 9. The CDR3 here is CSARVPGLAEEQYF. Here the CDR3 DNA reads TGCAGTGCTAGAGTCCCGGGACTAGCGGAAGAGCAGTACTTC.

The rearrangement uses TRBV7-8 and TRBJ1-6; the match to TRBD1 covers 8 bases. With V trimmed by 3 bases and J by 9 bases, 7 bases remained unmatched. There are 15 residues in the CDR3. Per germline, CDR1 SGHVS and CDR2 FQNEAQ. CDR3 residues: CASSFPRDRPSPLHF. CDR3 DNA sequence: TGTGCCAGCAGCTTCCCCCGGGACAGGCCTTCACCCCTCCACTTT. Looking up the rest from reference TRBV7-8 and TRBJ1-6 gives the full variable domain: GAGVSQSPRYKVAKRGQDVALRCDPISGHVSLFWYQQALGQGPEFLTYFQNEAQLDKSGLPSDRFFAERPEGSVSTLKIQRTQQEDSAVYLCASSFPRDRPSPLHFGNGTRLTVT.

The gene calls are TRBV4-2 and TRBJ1-3; no definite D call. This CDR3 has 14 amino acids. V was shortened by 8 bases and J by 0 bases, with 11 bases between the two germline ends. Looked up from germline, CDR1 is LGHNA and CDR2 is YNFKEQ. CDR3 protein: CASAHESSGNTIYF. CDR3 in DNA: TGTGCCAGCGCTCACGAGAGCTCTGGAAACACCATATATTTT.

This chain uses TRBV20-1 with TRBJ2-1; D perhaps matches TRBD1 (5 bases). This CDR3 has 13 residues. With 6 bases removed from V and 2 bases from J, the gap between germline ends came to 11 bases. CDR1 is DFQATT and CDR2 is SNEGSKA in the germline V gene (reference sequence). The CDR3: CSAPQAAYNEQFF. CDR3 nucleotides: TGCAGTGCCCCACAGGCCGCCTACAATGAGCAGTTCTTC.

This clonotype was detected only once. The genes are TRBV30 and TRBJ2-3, with no clear D. The germline V and J ends were trimmed by 0 bases and 2 bases, with 9 bases remaining between them. Germline V lookup: CDR1 GTSNPN, CDR2 SVGIG (reference sequence). This CDR3 comprises 14 residues. The CDR3 DNA sequence: TGTGCCTGGAGTGTAGCTACGGACACAGATACGCAGTATTTT. It translates to CAWSVATDTDTQYF.

In this sample, this clonotype turned up a few times. This chain joins TRBV28 and TRBJ2-7, with 7 bases fitting TRBD2. Trimming cost V 7 bases and J 2 bases; bases outside gene matches: 8. CDR1 and CDR2 from the germline V gene are MDHEN and SYDVKM. The CDR3 length is 14 residues. Here the CDR3 reads CASTPGGRTYEQYF. DNA for the CDR3: TGTGCCAGCACTCCGGGGGGAAGGACCTACGAGCAGTACTTC.

This clonotype has a handful of counts. The chain's CDR3 is CSATLGNSNQPQHF. The CDR3 nucleotides read TGCAGTGCTACCTTAGGTAATAGCAATCAGCCCCAGCATTTT. This chain connects TRBV20-1 to TRBJ1-5; the D is unclear. This CDR3 spans 14 amino acids. Looked up from germline, CDR1 is DFQATT and CDR2 is SNEGSKA (reference sequence). Trimming cost V 4 bases and J 0 bases, with 10 bases left between them.

This sequence joins TRBV4-2 and TRBJ2-1; tentatively, D is TRBD2 (6 bases). CDR3 length equals 17 residues. V was cut by 0 bases and J by 8 bases, with 20 bases left in between. Germline assignment: CDR1 LGHNA and CDR2 YNFKEQ. The CDR3 DNA sequence: TGTGCCAGCAGCCAAGAGGTCTCTAGCGCCGGAGGTTATGAGCAGTTCTTC. This codes for CASSQEVSSAGGYEQFF.

Concerning this clonotype: One end of the junction varies from germline; a read error may be responsible. The DNA of the CDR3 is TGCGCCAGCAGCTTGACGTATGAGCGGTTCTTC. Translation: CASSLTYERFF. The chain employs TRBV5-1 and TRBJ2-1; the D is unclear. CDR3 size: 11 residues. Germline V gives CDR1 SGHRS, CDR2 YFSETQ.

Comments on this clonotype: The junction departs from germline at one end; a sequencing error may be responsible. The chain carries TRBV5-1 and TRBJ2-4; D gene uncertain. This CDR3 spans 13 amino acids. CDR1 and CDR2 from the germline V gene are SGHRS and YFSETQ. CDR3 nucleotides: TGCGCCAGCAGCCAGTCGAACCAAAACGTTCAGTACTTC. Translation gives CASSQSNQNVQYF. Full variable domain (rest looked up from reference TRBV5-1 and TRBJ2-4): KAGVTQTPRYLIKTRGQQVTLSCSPISGHRSVSWYQQTPGQGLQFLFEYFSETQRNKGNFPGRFSGRQFSNSRSEMNVSTLELGDSALYLCASSQSNQNVQYFGAGTRLSVL.

This clonotype was counted a few times. The rearrangement uses TRBV6-5 and TRBJ2-7; TRBD2 agrees at 8 bases. The CDR3 runs to 16 residues. J lost 4 bases, V lost 2 bases, and 10 bases had no gene match. Germline-derived CDR1 and CDR2 are MNHEY and SVGAGI. CDR3 amino acids: CASSYTTSDHLYEQYF. CDR3 bases: TGTGCCAGCAGTTACACGACTAGCGACCACTTATACGAGCAGTACTTC.

The J gene is TRBJ2-5, the V gene TRBV3-1; D is possibly TRBD1 (5 bases). V was pared by 4 bases and J by 13 bases, with 16 bases between. CDR1 is LGHDT, CDR2 YNNKEL, per germline (reference sequence). The CDR3 covers 12 residues. The CDR3 nucleotides are TGTGCCAGCAGCCCAACAGGAGTCCCCCCGTACTTC. It is translated as CASSPTGVPPYF.

The gene calls are TRBV28 and TRBJ1-1; D unresolved. Looked up from germline, CDR1 is MDHEN and CDR2 is SYDVKM. The V end lost 4 bases, the J end lost 7 bases, and 19 bases lay between the germline ends. The CDR3 runs 15 residues. In DNA, the CDR3 is TGTGCCAGCAGTTACCTAATCAGGAAACCGATTGAAGCTTTCTTT. The encoded protein is CASSYLIRKPIEAFF.

The J gene is TRBJ1-2, the V gene TRBV12-3 or TRBV12-4, with D maybe TRBD1 (6 bases). CDR3 length: 13 residues. The V end lost 6 bases, the J end lost 6 bases, and 14 bases lay between the germline ends. CDR3 residues: CASSSEGEDGYTF. CDR3 coding DNA: TGTGCCAGCAGCTCTGAGGGGGAGGATGGCTACACCTTC.

This clonotype appeared a few times. This rearrangement joins TRBV6-2 or TRBV6-3 to TRBJ2-3, with 8 bases lining up with TRBD2. The CDR3 has 14 amino acids. The germline V gene has CDR1 MNHEY and CDR2 SVGEGT. Unmatched junction bases numbered 5, after V lost 4 bases and J lost 5 bases. CDR3 coding DNA: TGTGCCAGCAGTTCAAAGCGGGAGTTAGATACGCAGTATTTT. Translating it yields CASSSKRELDTQYF.

The rearrangement joins TRBV7-9 to TRBJ2-4, with TRBD2 matching over 11 bases. Per the germline V gene, CDR1 is SEHNR and CDR2 is FQNEAQ (reference sequence). J lost 0 bases, V lost 7 bases, and 8 bases had no gene match. This CDR3 spans 17 amino acids. In DNA, the CDR3 is TGTGCCAGCAAAGGGACTAGCGGACCGCTAGCCAAAAACATTCAGTACTTC. It encodes CASKGTSGPLAKNIQYF.

The count of this clonotype is one. The chain couples TRBV28 to TRBJ2-7; tentatively, D is TRBD2 (5 bases). The germline V and J ends were trimmed by 5 bases and 12 bases, with 29 bases remaining between them. Germline V lookup: CDR1 MDHEN, CDR2 SYDVKM. The CDR3 loop spans 16 amino acids. The CDR3 DNA is TGTGCCAGCAGTGCCCCTTGGGCGGGCGGCCTCACTCCGCCGTACTTC. This translates into CASSAPWAGGLTPPYF.